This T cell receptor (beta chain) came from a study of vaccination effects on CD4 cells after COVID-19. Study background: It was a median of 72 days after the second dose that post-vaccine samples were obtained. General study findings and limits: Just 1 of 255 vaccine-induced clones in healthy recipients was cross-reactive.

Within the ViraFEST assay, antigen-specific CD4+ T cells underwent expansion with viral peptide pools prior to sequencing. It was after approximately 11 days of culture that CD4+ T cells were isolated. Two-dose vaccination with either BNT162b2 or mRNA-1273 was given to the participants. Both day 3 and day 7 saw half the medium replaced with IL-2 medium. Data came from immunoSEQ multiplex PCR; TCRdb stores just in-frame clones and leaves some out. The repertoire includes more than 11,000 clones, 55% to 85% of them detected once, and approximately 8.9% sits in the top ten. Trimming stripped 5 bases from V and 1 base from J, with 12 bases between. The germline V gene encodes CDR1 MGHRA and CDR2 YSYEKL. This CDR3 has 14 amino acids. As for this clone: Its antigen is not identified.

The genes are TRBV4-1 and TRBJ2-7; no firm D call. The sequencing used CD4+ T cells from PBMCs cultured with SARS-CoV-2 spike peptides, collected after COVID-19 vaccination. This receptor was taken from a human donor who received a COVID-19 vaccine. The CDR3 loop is CASSSPTVSYEQYF. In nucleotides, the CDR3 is TGCGCCAGCAGCTCACCGACGGTTTCCTACGAGCAGTACTTC.